The rows below give T cell receptor beta chains drawn from one sample of a study of blood T cell repertoires in COVID-19. Assay used: immunoSEQ multiplex PCR; TCRdb lists only in-frame clones, some missing. This sample yields some 100,000 clones, of which roughly 92% are seen a single time; 0.97% belongs to the top ten. Sequenced sample: peripheral blood. The receptors here all came from a man in his sixties with acute or convalescent COVID-19. The CDR3 runs from the conserved cysteine through the conserved F or W. Each record gives: D gene, V gene, J gene, CDR3 protein, CDR3 DNA. A D gene is named only where the DNA matches it firmly.

TRBD2,TRBV5-1,TRBJ2-2,CASSLGPGGPTGELFF,TGCGCCAGCAGCTTGGGACCGGGAGGGCCCACCGGGGAGCTGTTTTTT
TRBD2,TRBV12-5,TRBJ2-1,CASGPSGSNEQFF,TGTGCTAGTGGTCCTAGCGGGAGCAATGAGCAGTTCTTC
.,TRBV30,TRBJ1-1,CAREGELNTEAFF,TGTGCCCGGGAGGGAGAGCTGAACACTGAAGCTTTCTTT
TRBD2,TRBV6-1,TRBJ2-5,CASSEIGLAGTETQYF,TGTGCCAGCAGTGAGATTGGGCTAGCGGGAACCGAGACCCAGTACTTC
TRBD1,TRBV11-1,TRBJ2-5,CASSSQPGQGETQYF,TGTGCCAGCAGCTCCCAGCCGGGACAGGGGGAGACCCAGTACTTC
.,TRBV15,TRBJ2-3,CATSPYRDTDTQYF,TGTGCCACCAGCCCCTACCGGGACACAGATACGCAGTATTTT
.,TRBV30,TRBJ1-2,CAWSVGWLKGYTF,TGTGCCTGGAGTGTCGGTTGGTTAAAGGGCTACACCTTC
.,TRBV6-5,TRBJ1-1,CASSYTTGRGTEAFF,TGTGCCAGCAGCTATACGACAGGCCGGGGCACTGAAGCTTTCTTT
.,TRBV5-1,TRBJ1-1,CASSLAAGKTEAFF,TGCGCCAGCAGCTTGGCCGCGGGAAAAACTGAAGCTTTCTTT
TRBD1,TRBV18,TRBJ2-2,CASSHGQVGGELFF,TGTGCCAGCTCACACGGACAGGTTGGCGGGGAGCTGTTTTTT
.,TRBV11-3,TRBJ1-1,CASSLRRGSTSNTEAFF,TGTGCCAGCAGCTTGCGTAGGGGGTCGACCTCGAACACTGAAGCTTTCTTT
.,TRBV27,TRBJ1-1,CASSAPGQGREAFF,TGTGCCAGCAGTGCCCCCGGGCAGGGGAGAGAAGCTTTCTTT
.,TRBV19,TRBJ1-1,CASSMNRANTEAFF,TGTGCCAGTAGTATGAACAGGGCGAACACTGAAGCTTTCTTT
.,TRBV19,TRBJ2-1,CASSLGVYNEQFF,TGTGCCAGTAGCCTTGGAGTCTACAATGAGCAGTTCTTC
TRBD1,TRBV28,TRBJ2-5,CASRTTPGQGQETQYF,TGTGCCAGCAGGACTACACCGGGACAGGGGCAAGAGACCCAGTACTTC
TRBD1,TRBV2,TRBJ1-1,CASTPQGGGTEAFF,TGTGCCAGTACGCCCCAGGGGGGTGGCACTGAAGCTTTCTTT
TRBD1,TRBV29-1,TRBJ1-1,CSGQGGSTEAFF,TGCAGCGGACAGGGTGGTTCCACTGAAGCTTTCTTT